Presented here are 32 T cell receptor beta chains from one specimen sequenced in a study of control samples from healthy donors and cancer patients. The repertoire was sequenced with immunoSEQ multiplex PCR; TCRdb's copy has only in-frame clones and lacks some. Of 85,000 to 90,000 clones in the sample, about 85% are singletons; the top ten hold 2.1%. The sample consisted of blood. Receptors originate from a middle-aged woman in good health.

This clone was counted between two and nine times. This sequence joins TRBV6-5 and TRBJ2-7, with TRBD1 matching 9 bases. V gave up 6 bases and J gave up 3 bases; unmatched junction bases: 6. CDR1 and CDR2 (germline): MNHEY, SVGAGI. There are 14 residues in the CDR3. The CDR3 DNA is TGTGCCAGCAGGGGGGGACAGGGTTTCTACGAGCAGTACTTC. The encoded protein is CASRGGQGFYEQYF.

This clone was recorded once. The V and J genes are TRBV7-9 and TRBJ1-1; perhaps TRBD1 as D (5 bases). The V end was cut by 5 bases, the J end by 1 base, with 17 bases between. The CDR3 spans 16 residues. From germline, CDR1 is SEHNR and CDR2 FQNEAQ (reference sequence). Written as DNA, the CDR3 is TGTGCCAGCAGCACCTACCGGGGCCGAGGGAACACTGAAGCTTTCTTT. Translating gives CASSTYRGRGNTEAFF.

This clone has just one count. The J gene is TRBJ1-2, the V gene TRBV6-5, with D perhaps TRBD1 (5 bases). This CDR3 region has 14 residues. Germline V gene data show CDR1 as MNHEY and CDR2 as SVGAGI. Trimming shortened V by 6 bases and J by 5 bases, and 16 bases separated the two germline ends. This chain's CDR3 is CASSRDSTGYGYTF. The CDR3 DNA sequence: TGTGCCAGCAGCCGGGACTCTACGGGGTATGGCTACACCTTC.

The rearrangement joins TRBV6-5 to TRBJ1-5; D is perhaps TRBD1 (5 bases). Between the trimmed V and J ends, which lost 7 bases and 0 bases, there was a span of 13 bases. This CDR3 comprises 15 residues. CDR1 and CDR2 from the germline V gene are MNHEY and SVGAGI. CDR3: CASIPGLFSNQPQHF. As DNA, the CDR3 is TGTGCCAGCATTCCGGGACTCTTTAGCAATCAGCCCCAGCATTTT.

The rearrangement links TRBV5-4 to TRBJ2-3, with 11 bases aligning to TRBD1. Germline V gene lookup returns CDR1 SGHNT and CDR2 YYREEE (reference sequence). The CDR3 is 13 amino acids. V shed 4 bases and J 8 bases; nucleotides not matched to a gene: 3. For the CDR3, the DNA is TGTGCCAGCAGCGGGACAGGGGGACGTACGCAGTATTTT. This gives the protein CASSGTGGRTQYF.

The V gene is TRBV5-8, the J gene TRBJ2-3, with TRBD2 matching over 8 bases. Germline values: CDR1 SGHTS, CDR2 YDEGEE. V gave up 3 bases and J gave up 3 bases; unmatched junction bases: 6. CDR3 length equals 15 residues. CDR3 sequence reads: CASSSPGLDTDTQYF. The CDR3 DNA sequence: TGTGCCAGCAGCTCTCCGGGACTAGATACAGATACGCAGTATTTT.

A few counts support this clone. The chain carries TRBV14 and TRBJ1-1; perhaps TRBD1 as D (6 bases). Trimming removed 0 bases from V and 6 bases from J, with 17 bases in between. Germline CDR1 reads SGHDN; CDR2 reads FVKESK. This CDR3 is built from 16 residues. CDR3 sequence reads: CASSQDLLWGAPEAFF. The CDR3 DNA reads TGTGCCAGCAGCCAAGATTTGCTTTGGGGGGCCCCTGAAGCTTTCTTT.

The J gene is TRBJ1-2, the V gene TRBV5-1, with D perhaps matching TRBD1 (6 bases). The CDR3 is made up of 15 amino acids. Germline V CDR1 and CDR2: SGHRS, YFSETQ. The V end lost 4 bases, the J end lost 3 bases, and 16 bases lay between the germline ends. CDR3 protein: CASSRPGEGDYGYTF. As DNA, the CDR3 is TGCGCCAGCAGCCGGCCAGGGGAAGGAGACTATGGCTACACCTTC.

V usage is TRBV23-1 and J usage is TRBJ1-1; no reliable D call. TRBV23-1 is classed as an ORF, of uncertain function. The V end lost 2 bases, the J end lost 6 bases, and 10 bases lay between the germline ends. There are 13 residues in the CDR3. DNA of the CDR3: TGCGCCAGCAGTCAAGTTGTTCAGGCTGAAGCTTTCTTT. Translated, it gives CASSQVVQAEAFF.

This sequence joins TRBV5-6 and TRBJ2-7; perhaps D is TRBD1 or TRBD2 (6 bases each). The CDR3 runs 14 residues. CDR1 is SGHDT and CDR2 is YYEEEE in the germline V gene. Trimming pared 1 base from V and 1 base from J, leaving 9 bases between. The CDR3 region has the DNA TGTGCCAGCAGCTTGAGGGGGGCGTCCTACGAGCAGTACTTC. Its translation: CASSLRGASYEQYF.

In its sample, this clone was seen a few times. This chain connects TRBV7-3 to TRBJ2-5, with 12 positions matching TRBD2. CDR3 length: 15 residues. Trimming removed 4 bases from V and 5 bases from J; junction bases left unmatched: 5. Germline CDR1 reads SGHTA; CDR2 reads FQGTGA. The CDR3 loop reads CASSSSGGAGETQYF. The CDR3 bases are TGTGCCAGCAGCTCTAGCGGGGGGGCCGGTGAGACCCAGTACTTC.

The chain links TRBV19 to TRBJ2-4; the D gene is possibly TRBD2 (5 bases). There are 15 residues in the CDR3. Trimming pared 7 bases from V and 3 bases from J, leaving 16 bases between. Per the germline V gene, CDR1 is LNHDA and CDR2 is SQIVND (reference sequence). For the CDR3, the DNA is TGTGCCAGTACTCCTCCGGGATTCGGCAAAAACATTCAGTACTTC. Amino acid sequence: CASTPPGFGKNIQYF.

The V call is TRBV3-1 (or the pseudogene TRBV3-2), the J call TRBJ1-4, with D perhaps TRBD1 (5 bases). The CDR3 has 15 amino acids. The germline V gene encodes CDR1 LGHDT and CDR2 YNNKEL (reference sequence). The germline V and J ends were trimmed by 4 bases and 4 bases, with 13 bases remaining between them. CDR3 in DNA: TGTGCCAGCAGCCCCCAGGGTTATAATAATGAAAAACTGTTTTTT. Translating gives CASSPQGYNNEKLFF.

The chain couples TRBV18 to TRBJ1-2; 8 bases map to TRBD1. V was pared by 5 bases and J by 4 bases, with 3 bases of the junction left unmatched. Germline loops: CDR1 KGHSH, CDR2 LQKENI. The CDR3 consists of 13 residues. In DNA, the CDR3 is TGTGCCAGCTCAAAAGGACAGGGCTATGGCTACACCTTC. Its protein product is CASSKGQGYGYTF.

This rearrangement joins TRBV13 to TRBJ2-1, with TRBD2 matching 11 bases. The ends lost 3 bases at V and 8 bases at J; junction bases unmatched: 6. Germline V gives CDR1 PRHDT, CDR2 FYEKMQ (reference sequence). The CDR3 runs to 15 residues. CDR3 residues: CASSFSSGGRDEQFF. The CDR3 coding sequence is TGTGCCAGCAGCTTTTCTAGCGGGGGGCGTGATGAGCAGTTCTTC.

The chain has TRBV2 and TRBJ1-1, with 8 bases lining up with TRBD1. After removal of 3 bases from V and 7 bases from J, the junction contained 10 bases not matched to a gene. The CDR3 totals 15 residues. CDR1 and CDR2 (germline): SNHLY, FYNNEI. The CDR3 loop is CASSDPYTGGGEAFF. Here the CDR3 DNA reads TGTGCCAGCAGTGACCCGTATACAGGGGGAGGTGAAGCTTTCTTT.

The chain has TRBV19 and TRBJ2-1, with 10 bases matching TRBD2. Germline lookup yields CDR1 LNHDA and CDR2 SQIVND (reference sequence). V was pared by 6 bases and J by 9 bases, with 5 bases of the junction left unmatched. CDR3 length: 13 amino acids. CDR3 sequence reads: CASRSGGATEQFF. CDR3 sequence (DNA): TGTGCCAGTAGGAGCGGGGGGGCCACTGAGCAGTTCTTC.

The CDR3 region is CASSEAPGQGAFEAFF. CDR3 bases: TGTGCCAGCAGTGAAGCGCCGGGACAAGGGGCCTTTGAAGCTTTCTTT. The gene calls are TRBV2 and TRBJ1-1; maybe TRBD1 (6 bases). Per the germline V gene, CDR1 is SNHLY and CDR2 is FYNNEI. V was clipped by 0 bases and J by 7 bases, with 18 bases between them. The CDR3 totals 16 residues.

V usage is TRBV30 and J usage is TRBJ2-7; TRBD2 aligns across 7 bases. Germline-derived CDR1 and CDR2 are GTSNPN and SVGIG (reference sequence). The CDR3 sequence is 12 residues long. Unmatched junction bases numbered 1, after V lost 5 bases and J lost 0 bases. The CDR3 DNA is TGTGCCTGGGGGGACTACTCCTACGAGCAGTACTTC. Residues: CAWGDYSYEQYF.

The table lists this clone with a count of one. The chain combines TRBV5-1 with TRBJ1-2, with 9 bases aligning to TRBD1. CDR3 length: 15 amino acids. After removal of 3 bases from V and 7 bases from J, the junction contained 10 bases not matched to a gene. CDR1 SGHRS and CDR2 YFSETQ come from the germline V gene. CDR3 amino acids: CASSSATGTGLGYTF. CDR3 DNA sequence: TGCGCCAGCAGCTCGGCGACCGGGACAGGGCTTGGCTACACCTTC.

This clone occurred a few times. The chain combines TRBV4-1 with TRBJ2-1; 9 bases are a match to TRBD2. The V gene end was trimmed by 0 bases and the J gene end by 7 bases; junction bases not matched to a gene: 7. The CDR3 length is 16 residues. Germline loops: CDR1 MGHRA, CDR2 YSYEKL. Here the CDR3 reads CASSQEGRGGYNEQFF. DNA for the CDR3: TGCGCCAGCAGCCAAGAGGGGCGGGGGGGCTATAATGAGCAGTTCTTC.

For the CDR3, the DNA is TGTGCCATCAGTGAGACAGGGGGGAACACTGAAGCTTTCTTT. It yields the protein CAISETGGNTEAFF. The rearrangement joins TRBV10-3 to TRBJ1-1, with 8 bases matching TRBD1. J gave up 1 base and V 2 bases, and 0 bases lay outside the gene matches. The CDR3 spans 14 residues. Germline CDR1 and CDR2: ENHRY and SYGVKD.

This sequence joins TRBV6-2 or TRBV6-3 and TRBJ2-2; TRBD1 matches 10 bases. There are 18 residues in the CDR3. V was clipped by 4 bases and J by 1 base; unmatched bases: 9. CDR1 and CDR2 (germline): MNHEY, SVGEGT. The CDR3 spells CASSSGTGVYLNTGELFF. The CDR3 DNA follows: TGTGCCAGCAGTTCGGGGACAGGGGTCTATCTGAACACCGGGGAGCTGTTTTTT.

The chain is built from TRBV19 and TRBJ2-3; 11 bases match TRBD2. The CDR3 length is 18 residues. The V and J ends lost 5 bases and 1 base, in that order; junction bases with no gene match: 11. Germline V lookup: CDR1 LNHDA, CDR2 SQIVND (reference sequence). The CDR3 spells CASSPSGGRGFGTDTQYF. As DNA, the CDR3 is TGTGCCAGTAGTCCTAGCGGGGGGCGAGGATTTGGCACAGATACGCAGTATTTT. Supplemented by reference TRBV19 and TRBJ2-3, the full variable domain reads DGGITQSPKYLFRKEGQNVTLSCEQNLNHDAMYWYRQDPGQGLRLIYYSQIVNDFQKGDIAEGYSVSREKKESFPLTVTSAQKNPTAFYLCASSPSGGRGFGTDTQYFGPGTRLTVL.

V and J are TRBV29-1 and TRBJ2-2; possibly TRBD1 for D (6 bases). This CDR3 contains 11 residues. With 4 bases removed from V and 6 bases from J, the gap between germline ends came to 6 bases. CDR1 is SQVTM, CDR2 ANQGSEA, per germline. CDR3 in DNA: TGCAGCGTTGCAGGGGCCGGGGAGCTGTTTTTT. It yields the protein CSVAGAGELFF.

This clone was seen once. The chain recombines TRBV6-2 or TRBV6-3 with TRBJ2-1; the D gene is possibly TRBD1 (6 bases). This CDR3 comprises 15 residues. V lost 1 base and J lost 2, with 9 bases in between. Germline V gene sequence: CDR1 MNHEY, CDR2 SVGEGT. The CDR3: CASSYLRDTYNEQFF. DNA of the CDR3: TGTGCCAGCAGTTACTTGAGGGACACCTACAATGAGCAGTTCTTC.

The chain recombines TRBV7-3 with TRBJ1-3; no firm D call. CDR3 size: 18 residues. Germline-derived CDR1 and CDR2 are SGHTA and FQGTGA. The V gene lost 2 bases and the J gene lost 0 bases, with 17 bases spanning the gap. The CDR3 spells CASSLSPPGSSSGNTIYF. The CDR3 DNA sequence: TGTGCCAGCAGCTTATCCCCCCCGGGATCTAGCTCTGGAAACACCATATATTTT.

This chain uses TRBV7-2 with TRBJ2-1; TRBD1 aligns across 7 bases. The CDR3 extends over 16 amino acids. Germline values: CDR1 SGHTA, CDR2 FQGNSA. Losses at the gene ends were 6 bases for V and 3 bases for J; bases not matched to a gene: 11. In nucleotides, the CDR3 is TGTGCCAGCAGACGAATTGGACAGGAATACTACAATGAGCAGTTCTTC. As protein: CASRRIGQEYYNEQFF. The full variable domain, rest sourced from reference TRBV7-2 and TRBJ2-1, is GAGVSQSPSNKVTEKGKDVELRCDPISGHTALYWYRQSLGQGLEFLIYFQGNSAPDKSGLPSDRFSAERTGGSVSTLTIQRTQQEDSAVYLCASRRIGQEYYNEQFFGPGTRLTVL.

This clone is a singleton in its sample. The CDR3 nucleotides read TGTGCCAGCACCCAAAGGAGTCGGGCTAGCGGGGGGGCGGAAAATGAGCAGTTCTTC. Amino acids: CASTQRSRASGGAENEQFF. The V gene is TRBV6-4, the J gene TRBJ2-1, with TRBD2 identical over 12 bases. Looked up from germline, CDR1 is MRHNA and CDR2 is SNTAGT. The CDR3 has 19 amino acids. V lost 7 bases to trimming and J lost 7 bases; unmatched junction nucleotides: 20.

The V and J genes are TRBV5-1 and TRBJ1-4, with 7 positions matching TRBD1. This CDR3 is 14 amino acids long. The J segment lost 7 bases and the V segment lost 7 bases, leaving 10 bases of the junction unmatched. Germline CDR1 is SGHRS and CDR2 is YFSETQ. The CDR3: CASREVAGGEKLFF. CDR3 nucleotides: TGCGCCAGCCGGGAGGTCGCAGGGGGTGAAAAACTGTTTTTT.

This chain connects TRBV6-2 or TRBV6-3 to TRBJ1-1; D is possibly TRBD1 (6 bases). V lost 6 bases and J lost 3, with 14 bases in between. The CDR3 consists of 14 residues. Germline lookup yields CDR1 MNHEY and CDR2 SVGEGT. CDR3 region: CASSFGTIDTEAFF. The CDR3 bases are TGTGCCAGCAGCTTCGGGACAATTGACACTGAAGCTTTCTTT.

This rearrangement joins TRBV9 to TRBJ2-1, with TRBD2 matching 9 bases. CDR3 size: 15 residues. Germline lookup yields CDR1 SGDLS and CDR2 YYNGEE. V gave up 0 bases and J gave up 8 bases; unmatched junction bases: 6. The CDR3 region is CASSVAGAGGHEQFF. In nucleotides, the CDR3 is TGTGCCAGCAGCGTAGCTGGGGCGGGGGGGCATGAGCAGTTCTTC. The full variable domain, completed using reference TRBV9 and TRBJ2-1, is DSGVTQTPKHLITATGQRVTLRCSPRSGDLSVYWYQQSLDQGLQFLIQYYNGEERAKGNILERFSAQQFPDLHSELNLSSLELGDSALYFCASSVAGAGGHEQFFGPGTRLTVL.